The clone carrying this T cell receptor (beta chain) was counted between two and nine times. Its antigen is not known. The length of the CDR3 is 15 residues. Trimming pared 2 bases from V and 2 bases from J, leaving 10 bases between. CDR1 is MDHEN and CDR2 is SYDVKM in the germline V gene. This record comes from a study of blood T cells in healthy people across ages. Samples had at least 7 million PBMCs isolated from them. PCR was performed a second time for 7 to 11 cycles using a sample-barcoded 5' primer and a J-beta primer mix. Through a template-switch adaptor with 12 random nucleotides, each cDNA molecule received a tag. TCRdb reanalysed the 5' RACE reads using MiXCR and keeps one entry per CDR3 protein. The table includes hundreds of thousands of distinct CDR3 sequences, around 43% detected once. Notes on the study in general: There was a strong correlation between TCR beta diversity and naive T cell percentage.

The sequencing input was blood. This chain joins TRBV28 and TRBJ1-5; D gene ambiguous. This clonotype originated in a man aged 80 or over in good health. The CDR3 loop is CASSLGWVGNQPQHF. CDR3 bases: TGTGCCAGCAGTTTAGGCTGGGTGGGCAATCAGCCCCAGCATTTT.